The 26 T cell receptor delta chains reported below all come from one sample, sequenced in a study of γδ T cells in repeated Plasmodium falciparum infection. TCRdb re-processed the multiplex PCR reads via CATT. The repertoire holds 50,000 to 60,000 delta-chain clones, approximately 2% seen once, with around 24% in the top ten. Bulk repertoires came from Vgamma9/Vdelta2+ or Vdelta2-negative gammadelta T cells flow-sorted from PBMC. Sample: gamma-delta T cells from blood. Source of these receptors: a pool of human donors (malaria-infected and uninfected, not separated).

Comment on this clone: The protein TCRdb lists belongs to a much larger clone and differs from this DNA's translation at residue 4, which points to a read error; the protein shown is made from the DNA. The rearrangement links TRDV1 to TRDJ1, with D tentatively TRDD2 (7 bases). The germline V gene has CDR1 TSWWSYY and CDR2 QGS. The CDR3 runs 20 residues. CDR3 protein: CALREPLAFLNTGTADKLIF. CDR3 DNA: TGTGCTCTTAGGGAACCCTTGGCCTTCCTCAATACTGGGACGGCCGATAAACTCATCTTT.

Remarks on this clone: The protein recorded in TCRdb matches a much larger clone and deviates from this DNA's translation at residue 10, suggesting a read error; the protein here is obtained by translating the DNA. The genes are TRDV1 and TRDJ1, with 8 positions matching TRDD3. Germline matching of the DNA provided the J gene here, since TCRdb leaves it blank. CDR1 TSWWSYY and CDR2 QGS come from the germline V gene. The ends lost 3 bases at V and 3 bases at J; junction bases unmatched: 21. The CDR3 runs 20 residues. The CDR3 region has the DNA TGTGCTCTTGGGGACGCATTCCCTTACTGTGGGATACGGGGGGCCGATAAACTCATCTTT. It yields the protein CALGDAFPYCGIRGADKLIF.

This clone occurred many times. TCRdb shows a much larger clone's protein in place of this DNA's translation, and the two differ at residue 17, likely through a read error; the protein shown is translated from the DNA. In nucleotides, the CDR3 is TGTGCTCTTGGGAAACCGTACTGGGGGATAGCGGGCACCGATAAACTCACCTTT. Its protein product is CALGKPYWGIAGTDKLTF. The rearrangement uses TRDV1 and TRDJ1; the match to TRDD3 covers 11 bases. The CDR3 length is 18 residues. Germline V gene data show CDR1 as TSWWSYY and CDR2 as QGS.

Worth noting for this clone: The mismatch at residue 16 between this DNA's translation and the TCRdb protein of a much larger clone likely reflects a read error; the protein shown is translated from the DNA. The genes are TRDV1 and TRDJ1; 10 bases match TRDD3. The J gene comes from matching the DNA to germline here; TCRdb lacks it. CDR3 length: 25 amino acids. The V segment lost 0 bases and the J segment 3 bases; nucleotides outside the gene matches: 31. Per the germline V gene, CDR1 is TSWWSYY and CDR2 is QGS. The CDR3: CALGELQSSYTKTGGCASSPDKLIF. As DNA, the CDR3 is TGTGCTCTTGGGGAACTACAGTCTTCCTACACAAAAACTGGGGGATGCGCGTCCTCCCCCGATAAACTCATCTTT.

About this clone itself: TCRdb's protein, taken from a much larger clone, differs from this DNA's translation at residue 13, likely owing to a read error; the protein displayed comes from the DNA. The V gene is TRDV2, but the J gene lacks a call; the tabulated D call, TRDD3, remains unverified against the DNA. CDR1 and CDR2 from the germline V gene are GEAIGNYY and EKD. The CDR3 runs to 15 residues. Here the CDR3 reads CACDSLGDNTDKFIF. DNA for the CDR3: TGTGCCTGTGACTCCCTGGGGGACAACACCGATAAATTCATCTTT.

This clone was observed a few times. A read error likely explains why the TCRdb protein, taken from a much larger clone, differs from this DNA's translation at residue 16; the protein shown is translated from the DNA. The V gene is TRDV1, the J gene TRDJ1, with 12 bases fitting TRDD3. The J gene, left out of TCRdb, was set here by checking the DNA against germline. Unmatched junction bases numbered 19, after V lost 1 base and J lost 7 bases. The CDR3 loop spans 20 amino acids. The germline CDR1 and CDR2 sequences are TSWWSYY and QGS. DNA for the CDR3: TGTGCTCTTGGGGAACCATTGCCGACTCCAACTGGGGGATACCGCGGTAAACTCATCTTT. It specifies CALGEPLPTPTGGYRGKLIF.

With regard to this clone: It differs at one base from a far larger clone, so likely a read error. This sample also contains other DNA sequences that code for the same CDR3. The rearrangement links TRDV1 to TRDJ1; either TRDD2 or TRDD3 may fit D (7 bases each). TCRdb records no J gene; here it was assigned by comparing the DNA to germline. The CDR3 is 21 amino acids. Per germline, CDR1 TSWWSYY and CDR2 QGS. CDR3 protein: CAPGERGRGSYTYWGIRRLIF. CDR3 DNA sequence: TGTGCTCCTGGGGAAAGAGGGAGGGGTTCCTACACCTACTGGGGAATACGACGACTCATCTTT.

This clone was detected ten times or more. A read error likely explains why the TCRdb protein, taken from a much larger clone, differs from this DNA's translation at residue 10; the protein shown is translated from the DNA. The chain carries TRDV2 and TRDJ1, with TRDD3 identical over 8 bases. The J gene, not given by TCRdb, was assigned here from a germline match of the nucleotide sequence. Unmatched junction bases numbered 14, after V lost 0 bases and J lost 3 bases. Per the germline V gene, CDR1 is GEAIGNYY and CDR2 is EKD. The CDR3 covers 18 residues. The CDR3 protein is CACDTAYWGPARADKLIF. DNA of the CDR3: TGTGCCTGTGACACCGCCTACTGGGGGCCCGCCCGGGCCGATAAACTCATCTTT.

This clone was seen a handful of times. This likely stems from a read error, as it lies one base from a far larger clone. The identical CDR3 is also encoded by other nucleotide sequences in the sample. The J gene is TRDJ1, the V gene TRDV1, with TRDD3 matching over 11 bases. In the absence of a J gene in TCRdb, the DNA was matched to germline to assign it here. CDR3 length: 24 amino acids. Trimming removed 5 bases from V and 0 bases from J; junction bases left unmatched: 29. Germline CDR1 is TSWWSYY and CDR2 is QGS. The CDR3 spells CALGHYIPVFDWGIVDLYTDKLIF. As DNA, the CDR3 is TGTGCTCTTGGGCATTACATACCCGTTTTCGACTGGGGGATAGTGGACCTGTACACCGATAAACTCATCTTT.

The sample holds many counts of this clone. V usage is TRDV1 and J usage is TRDJ1, with 10 bases lining up with TRDD3. The V segment lost 5 bases and the J segment 0 bases; nucleotides outside the gene matches: 21. Germline V gene lookup returns CDR1 TSWWSYY and CDR2 QGS. This CDR3 has 21 residues. CDR3: CALGPSFTRHWGMGYTDKLIF. The CDR3 nucleotides read TGTGCTCTTGGGCCGTCTTTCACCCGGCACTGGGGGATGGGGTACACCGATAAACTCATCTTT.

In the case of this clone: This likely came from a read error, as a far larger clone is one base away. Other DNA variants within this sample encode the same CDR3. The chain uses TRDV1 and TRDJ1; 9 bases are shared with TRDD3. Since TCRdb gives no J gene, matching the DNA to germline was used here to assign it. The CDR3 contains 24 residues. Per germline, CDR1 TSWWSYY and CDR2 QGS. J gave up 0 bases and V 0 bases, and 26 bases lay outside the gene matches. CDR3 DNA: TGTGCTCTTGGGGAACTCTTCCCCCCTTTCCTGCGACTAGCTGGGGGATCGTACACCGATAAACTCATCTTT. Its protein product is CALGELFPPFLRLAGGSYTDKLIF.

About this clone itself: This sequence is one base from a far larger clone and is likely a read error. The same CDR3 is also encoded by other DNA sequences in this sample. In DNA, the CDR3 is TGTGCTCTTGGGGAACTTTCCTTTTACTGGGGGATATGGTACACCGATAAACTCATCTTC. It codes for CALGELSFYWGIWYTDKLIF. J gene calling gave no result, while the V gene is TRDV1; TRDD3, the D gene given by the table, was not confirmed from the DNA. The CDR3 has 20 amino acids. The germline V gene has CDR1 TSWWSYY and CDR2 QGS.

This clone was counted many times. A read error is the likely source, as a far larger clone sits one nucleotide away. The same CDR3 can be traced to other DNA sequences in this sample. The chain carries TRAV38-2/DV8 and TRDJ1; TRDD3 matches at 9 bases. The J gene is absent in TCRdb and was assigned here via DNA matching to germline. The CDR3 covers 24 residues. V lost 1 base and J lost 2; bases outside the gene matches: 30. The germline CDR1 and CDR2 sequences are TSESDYY and QEAYKQQN. CDR3 DNA: TGTGCTTATAGGAGCCTAAGGTTAGTCTTTCCCCCTGGGGGATTGAGAATGGAAACCGATAAACTCATCTTT. Protein sequence: CAYRSLRLVFPPGGLRMETDKLIF.

This clone was seen only a few times. A read error likely explains this, since a far larger clone differs by one base. The same CDR3 also results from other DNA sequences found in this sample. The rearrangement links TRDV1 to TRDJ1; D remains unclear. TCRdb is silent on the J gene; assignment here came from matching the DNA to germline. With 0 bases removed from V and 1 base from J, the gap between germline ends came to 30 bases. The CDR3 is 22 residues long. The V gene's germline CDR1 is TSWWSYY and CDR2 QGS. The CDR3 reads CALGELFYNSHCPFEPTDKLIF. Written as DNA, the CDR3 is TGTGCTCTTGGGGAACTCTTCTATAACAGCCACTGTCCTTTTGAACCCACCGATAAACTCATCTTT.

This clone was seen only a few times. The TCRdb protein comes from a much larger clone and disagrees with this DNA's translation at residue 11, likely due to a read error; the protein given here is derived from the DNA. The chain combines TRDV3 with TRDJ1; weak D call: TRDD2 (7 bases). In the absence of a J gene in TCRdb, the DNA was matched to germline to assign it here. The CDR3 sequence is 21 residues long. Germline V gene sequence: CDR1 TVYSNPD, CDR2 GDNSRS (reference sequence). The germline V and J ends were trimmed by 3 bases and 2 bases, with 37 bases remaining between them. In DNA, the CDR3 is TGTGCCTTAGCTTGGCCTTCCTCCCCGTACTTGGGGATCCTTCCTACCGATAAACTCATCTTT. Amino acid sequence: CALAWPSSPYLGILPTDKLIF.

The table lists this clone with many counts. Other DNA sequences in the same sample also yield this CDR3. The rearrangement uses TRDV1 and TRDJ1; 9 bases map to TRDD3. From germline, CDR1 is TSWWSYY and CDR2 QGS. V was pared by 3 bases and J by 10 bases, with 24 bases of the junction left unmatched. The CDR3 runs 19 residues. In DNA form, the CDR3 reads TGTGCTCTTGGGGAGGGCCCCCGCTCCCTCGCCCTGGGGGATCTGAGACTCATCTTT. This translates into CALGEGPRSLALGDLRLIF.

A word on this clone: TCRdb shows a much larger clone's protein in place of this DNA's translation, and the two differ at residue 15, likely through a read error; the protein shown is translated from the DNA. The genes are TRDV3 and TRDJ1; TRDD3 aligns across 13 bases. Matching the DNA to germline supplied the J gene, which TCRdb does not give. Germline V CDR1 and CDR2: TVYSNPD, GDNSRS (reference sequence). The ends lost 5 bases at V and 5 bases at J; junction bases unmatched: 29. The CDR3 has 21 amino acids. CDR3 coding DNA: TGTGCCACCTACCTTCCTTCTCTCTACTGGGGGATACGCGGTTCTTTTGATAAACTCATCTTT. It encodes CATYLPSLYWGIRGSFDKLIF.

Comments on this clone: This DNA's translation differs at residue 7 from TCRdb's protein, which comes from a much larger clone; a read error is likely, and the protein shown is translated from the DNA. This rearrangement joins TRAV38-2/DV8 to TRDJ1; no firm D call. TCRdb gives no J gene; it was assigned here by matching the DNA to germline. V dropped 4 bases and J dropped 3 bases, with 16 bases sitting between them. The CDR3 covers 15 residues. From germline, CDR1 is TSESDYY and CDR2 QEAYKQQN. CDR3 residues: CAYRGTEMIPDKLIF. The CDR3 DNA is TGTGCTTATAGGGGGACGGAGATGATTCCCGATAAACTCATCTTT.

This clone was observed many times. One base separates it from a far larger clone, so it is likely a read error. The chain combines TRDV3 with TRDJ1; 10 nucleotides agree with TRDD3. This CDR3 region has 25 residues. The V gene end was trimmed by 4 bases and the J gene end by 2 bases; junction bases not matched to a gene: 40. Germline V gives CDR1 TVYSNPD, CDR2 GDNSRS (reference sequence). This chain's CDR3 is CASGLPRTGGFLFKWSNWWTDKLIF. In DNA form, the CDR3 reads TGTGCCTCCGGCCTTCCCCGTACTGGGGGATTCCTGTTCAAATGGTCAAATTGGTGGACCGATAAACTCATCTTT.

A few counts support this clone. TCRdb lists the protein of a much larger clone for this DNA, which differs at residue 9, so this is likely a read error; the protein given here is translated from the DNA itself. The chain has TRDV1 and TRDJ1, with TRDD3 identical over 9 bases. TCRdb supplies no J gene; here it was assigned by aligning the nucleotide sequence to germline. Unmatched junction bases numbered 25, after V lost 1 base and J lost 1 base. This CDR3 region has 23 residues. The V gene's germline CDR1 is TSWWSYY and CDR2 QGS. CDR3 sequence (DNA): TGTGCTCTTGGGGAACAAGTTTTCCATTCATTTCCACTGGGGGACCGTTGCACCGATAAACTCATCTTT. This encodes CALGEQVFHSFPLGDRCTDKLIF.

Ten or more counts support this clone. The V and J genes are TRAV29/DV5 and TRDJ1; 13 bases map to TRDD3. CDR3 length: 24 residues. CDR1 and CDR2 from the germline V gene are NSMFDY and ISSIKDK. The V and J ends lost 1 base and 0 bases, in that order; junction bases with no gene match: 27. The CDR3 loop reads CAASPRPSLFYWGIRVWYTDKLIF. CDR3 coding DNA: TGTGCAGCAAGCCCAAGGCCTTCCCTATTCTACTGGGGGATACGCGTATGGTACACCGATAAACTCATCTTT.

Concerning this clone: The protein recorded in TCRdb matches a much larger clone and deviates from this DNA's translation at residue 8, suggesting a read error; the protein here is obtained by translating the DNA. This sequence joins TRDV2 and TRDJ1, with D possibly matching TRDD3 (5 bases). Germline V lookup: CDR1 GEAIGNYY, CDR2 EKD. V lost 0 bases and J lost 4, with 14 bases in between. This CDR3 comprises 15 residues. The CDR3 coding sequence is TGTGCCTGTGACACCGTGGGATCCTTGGGCGATAAACTCATCTTT. As protein: CACDTVGSLGDKLIF.

This clone has a handful of counts. With a far larger clone one base away, a read error is the likely cause. Other DNA sequences in this specimen translate into the identical CDR3. The V and J genes are TRDV1 and TRDJ1; D gene ambiguous. Germline matching of the DNA provided the J gene here, since TCRdb leaves it blank. CDR1 TSWWSYY and CDR2 QGS come from the germline V gene. The CDR3 has 17 amino acids. V was pared by 6 bases and J by 5 bases, with 25 bases between. Here the CDR3 DNA reads TGTGCTCTTGGAACAGAGGGTTCCCTGAGATTCGCTGATAAACTCATCTTT. Its translation is CALGTEGSLRFADKLIF.

Note on this clone: A far larger clone is only one base removed, so a read error is likely. Within the sample, other DNA sequences also encode this same CDR3. A V gene of TRDV2 was called, but no J gene was assigned; the table's D call, TRDD3, was not checked against the DNA. The CDR3 runs to 14 residues. The germline gives CDR1 GEAIGNYY, CDR2 EKD. This CDR3 reads CACDQRLGIPGSIF. CDR3 DNA: TGTGCCTGTGACCAAAGGTTGGGGATCCCAGGTTCCATCTTT.

This clone was observed a handful of times. The translation of this DNA and the TCRdb protein of a much larger clone differ at residue 14, probably owing to a read error; the protein shown here is translated from the DNA. The J gene is TRDJ1, the V gene TRDV2; 9 bases agree with TRDD3. As TCRdb names no J gene, one was assigned here on the basis of a DNA match to germline. CDR1 is GEAIGNYY, CDR2 EKD, per germline. The J segment lost 7 bases and the V segment lost 3 bases, leaving 20 bases of the junction unmatched. This CDR3 comprises 18 residues. CDR3 DNA: TGTGCCTGTGACCCCTTAGGGGGGATACATGAGGTCGCCGGTAAACTCATCTTT. Protein sequence: CACDPLGGIHEVAGKLIF.

This clone has ten or more counts. Translating this DNA gives a protein that differs at residue 19 from the TCRdb one, which belongs to a much larger clone; a read error is likely, and the protein shown is this translation. The gene calls are TRDV1 and TRDJ1; tentatively, D is TRDD3 (8 bases). CDR3 length: 24 amino acids. Germline V gene sequence: CDR1 TSWWSYY, CDR2 QGS. The CDR3 nucleotides read TGTGCCCTGGGCAAATTCCTACTTCTCCCCTGGGGGACAAAAATCCCGAGGTACGCCGATAAACTCATCTTT. Its translation is CALGKFLLLPWGTKIPRYADKLIF.